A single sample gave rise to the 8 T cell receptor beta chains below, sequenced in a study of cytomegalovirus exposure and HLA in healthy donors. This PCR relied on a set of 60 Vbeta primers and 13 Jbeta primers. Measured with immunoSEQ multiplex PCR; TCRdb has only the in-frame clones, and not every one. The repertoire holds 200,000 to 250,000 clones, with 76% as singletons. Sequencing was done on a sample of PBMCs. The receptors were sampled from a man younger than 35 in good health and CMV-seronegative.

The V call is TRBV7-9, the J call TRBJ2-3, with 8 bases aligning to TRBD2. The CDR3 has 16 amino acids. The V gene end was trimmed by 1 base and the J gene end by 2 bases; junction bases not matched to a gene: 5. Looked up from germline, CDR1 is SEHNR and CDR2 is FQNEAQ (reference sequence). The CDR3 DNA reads TGTGCCAGCAGCTTAGGTCCGCGGGAGGCCACAGATACGCAGTATTTT. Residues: CASSLGPREATDTQYF. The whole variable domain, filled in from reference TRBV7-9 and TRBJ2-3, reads DTGVSQNPRHKITKRGQNVTFRCDPISEHNRLYWYRQTLGQGPEFLTYFQNEAQLEKSRLLSDRFSAERPKGSFSTLEIQRTEQGDSAMYLCASSLGPREATDTQYFGPGTRLTVL.

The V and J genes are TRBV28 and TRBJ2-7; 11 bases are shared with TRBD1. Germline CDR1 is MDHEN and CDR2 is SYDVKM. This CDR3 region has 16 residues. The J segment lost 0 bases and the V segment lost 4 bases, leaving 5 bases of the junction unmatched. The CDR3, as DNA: TGTGCCAGCAGTTCCTCTGGACAGGGGGCCTCCTACGAGCAGTACTTC. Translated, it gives CASSSSGQGASYEQYF.

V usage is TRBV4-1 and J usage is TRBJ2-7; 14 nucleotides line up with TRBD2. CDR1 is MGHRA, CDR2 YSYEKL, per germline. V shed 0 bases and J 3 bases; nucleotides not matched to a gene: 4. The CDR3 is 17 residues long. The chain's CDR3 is CASSQDWGLAGVYEQYF. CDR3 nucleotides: TGCGCCAGCAGCCAAGATTGGGGACTAGCGGGAGTCTACGAGCAGTACTTC.

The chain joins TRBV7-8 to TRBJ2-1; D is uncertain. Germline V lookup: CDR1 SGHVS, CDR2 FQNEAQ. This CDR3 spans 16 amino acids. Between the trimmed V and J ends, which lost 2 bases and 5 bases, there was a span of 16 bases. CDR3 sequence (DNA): TGTGCCAGCAGCTTAAGCCGGTTGTTCATGGACAATGAGCAGTTCTTC. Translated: CASSLSRLFMDNEQFF.

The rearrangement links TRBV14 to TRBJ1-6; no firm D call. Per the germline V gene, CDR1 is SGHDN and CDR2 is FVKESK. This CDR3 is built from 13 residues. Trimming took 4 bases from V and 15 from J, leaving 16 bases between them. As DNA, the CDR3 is TGTGCCAGCAGCCCCTCGGAGTCGCCGCACCTCCACTTT. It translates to CASSPSESPHLHF. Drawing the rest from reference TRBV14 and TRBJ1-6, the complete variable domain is EAGVTQFPSHSVIEKGQTVTLRCDPISGHDNLYWYRRVMGKEIKFLLHFVKESKQDESGMPNNRFLAERTGGTYSTLKVQPAELEDSGVYFCASSPSESPHLHFGNGTRLTVT.

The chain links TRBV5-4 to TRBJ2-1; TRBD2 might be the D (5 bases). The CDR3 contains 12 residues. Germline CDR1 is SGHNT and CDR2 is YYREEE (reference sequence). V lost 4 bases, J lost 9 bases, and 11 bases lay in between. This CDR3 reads CASSRGHTEQFF. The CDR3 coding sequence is TGTGCCAGCAGCCGAGGGCATACTGAGCAGTTCTTC.

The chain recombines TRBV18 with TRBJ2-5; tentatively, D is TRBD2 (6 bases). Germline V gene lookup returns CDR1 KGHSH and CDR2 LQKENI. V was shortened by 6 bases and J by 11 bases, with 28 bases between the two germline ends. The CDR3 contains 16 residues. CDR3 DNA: TGTGCCAGCTCCCGGAACGAGCCTCTTCAGGGAGGTGAGCAGTACTTC. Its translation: CASSRNEPLQGGEQYF.

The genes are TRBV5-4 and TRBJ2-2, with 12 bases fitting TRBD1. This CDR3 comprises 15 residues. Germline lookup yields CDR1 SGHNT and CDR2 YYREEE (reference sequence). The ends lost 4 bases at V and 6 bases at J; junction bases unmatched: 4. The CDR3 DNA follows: TGTGCCAGCAGCGACCGGGACAGGGGGCCCGGGGAGCTGTTTTTT. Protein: CASSDRDRGPGELFF.